The 11 T cell receptor beta chains below come from one sample, sequenced in a study of CXCR3-negative and CXCR3-positive naive CD8 T cells. Findings and limits, study-wide: CXCR3-positive naive cells carried more hydrophobic TRB CDR3s than CXCR3-negative naive cells did.

5' RACE with UMI labels generated the TRB cDNA libraries. Using the 5' RACE reads, TCRdb records one entry per CDR3 protein without DNA. The record lists roughly 63,000 distinct CDR3 sequences, of which the ten most abundant hold around 4.8%. Their target antigens are unknown. Sequenced sample: naive CXCR3+ CD8+ T cells from blood. As for subset: CD45RO-CCR7+CD27+CD95- naive CD8+ T cells expressing CXCR3 (TNR3+). The source is a human donor in good health. Some clones in this sample may be carry-over from other donors' samples.

V usage is TRBV15 and J usage is TRBJ2-2; TCRdb reports TRBD2, a call that lacks DNA to check it against. The CDR3 consists of 15 residues. CDR1 is LNHNV and CDR2 is YYDKDF in the germline V gene (reference sequence). The chain's CDR3 is CATSRDGPEAGELFF.

The chain carries TRBV4-3 and TRBJ1-1; TCRdb designates TRBD1, a call that cannot be tested without DNA. CDR1 and CDR2 (germline): LGHNA, YSLEER. The CDR3 sequence is 15 residues long. The CDR3 sequence: CASSPGTGGFTEAFF.

The chain couples TRBV29-1 to TRBJ2-2. Germline V gene sequence: CDR1 SQVTM, CDR2 ANQGSEA. The CDR3 length is 15 residues. Here the CDR3 reads CSVEDPGTNTGELFF.

The V call is TRBV5-1, the J call TRBJ2-7; TCRdb calls TRBD1, which cannot be checked without DNA. Germline-derived CDR1 and CDR2 are SGHRS and YFSETQ. CDR3 length equals 14 residues. The CDR3: CASSSLGDGYEQYF. The entire variable domain, with the rest obtained from reference TRBV5-1 and TRBJ2-7, is as follows: KAGVTQTPRYLIKTRGQQVTLSCSPISGHRSVSWYQQTPGQGLQFLFEYFSETQRNKGNFPGRFSGRQFSNSRSEMNVSTLELGDSALYLCASSSLGDGYEQYFGPGTRLTVT.

The chain links TRBV11-2 to TRBJ2-2. Germline V gene lookup returns CDR1 SGHAT and CDR2 FQNNGV. The CDR3 runs to 13 residues. The CDR3 loop reads CASSLGKTGELFF.

The chain has TRBV20-1 and TRBJ2-2. Looked up from germline, CDR1 is DFQATT and CDR2 is SNEGSKA (reference sequence). This CDR3 is 14 amino acids long. The CDR3 here is CSAERSENTAELFF.

V gene TRBV29-1 combines with J gene TRBJ2-7. The CDR3 loop spans 13 amino acids. Germline loops: CDR1 SQVTM, CDR2 ANQGSEA. The CDR3 loop reads CSVVASTDFEQYF.

The chain employs TRBV27 and TRBJ2-7; TCRdb's assignment of TRBD1 cannot be checked, as there is no DNA. Germline V gives CDR1 MNHEY, CDR2 SMNVEV (reference sequence). The CDR3 is 14 residues long. The CDR3 here is CASSLRAQGYEQYF.

The chain's CDR3 is CASSLTLGGSTDTQYF. V gene TRBV7-2 combines with J gene TRBJ2-3; TCRdb names TRBD1, which stays unverified in the absence of DNA. Germline V gene lookup returns CDR1 SGHTA and CDR2 FQGNSA. This CDR3 is 16 amino acids long.

The V gene is TRBV6-5, the J gene TRBJ2-5; TCRdb lists TRBD1, though no DNA is available to test this call. Looked up from germline, CDR1 is MNHEY and CDR2 is SVGAGI. This CDR3 comprises 16 residues. The CDR3: CASTLRVGHPQETQYF.

The V and J genes are TRBV12-3 or TRBV12-4 and TRBJ2-5. The CDR3 runs 13 residues. The CDR3 here is CASSFSAEETQYF.